The 11 T cell receptor beta chains listed next were all sequenced from one sample in a study of T cell responses to AZD1222 COVID-19 vaccine (dated by TCRdb to the early 2020s). The meaning of the sample's time point label: baseline before first vaccination. Library creation used the immunoSEQ multiplex PCR assay. Sourced from immuneACCESS, this table was stored by TCRdb with only in-frame sequences that have V and J called. A share of the clones is absent; for the studies checked, an unresolved V gene accounts for under half, and the remainder has no known explanation. The sample table records 75,000 to 100,000 clones; 89% of these occur just once. The leading ten clones occupy more than 1.5% of the sample. The specimen was peripheral blood, collected on day 0 of AZD1222 vaccination. These receptors were collected from an adult in good health.

This chain uses TRBV5-1 with TRBJ2-1; TRBD1 matches 9 bases. From germline, CDR1 is SGHRS and CDR2 YFSETQ. The CDR3 is made up of 15 amino acids. V dropped 5 bases and J dropped 6; count of bases not matched to a gene: 9. The CDR3: CASRSGTGIGNEQFF. DNA of the CDR3: TGCGCCAGCAGGTCCGGGACAGGGATAGGCAATGAGCAGTTCTTC.

The chain employs TRBV30 and TRBJ2-1; TRBD1 agrees at 9 bases. There are 14 residues in the CDR3. The germline V gene has CDR1 GTSNPN and CDR2 SVGIG (reference sequence). V dropped 4 bases and J dropped 9; count of bases not matched to a gene: 10. The CDR3 DNA reads as TGTGCCTGGAACAGGGGGCAGGGGGCCTTTGAGCAGTTCTTC. Its protein product is CAWNRGQGAFEQFF.

The chain employs TRBV5-6 and TRBJ1-3; D uncertain. Trimming shortened V by 3 bases and J by 0 bases, and 10 bases separated the two germline ends. The germline gives CDR1 SGHDT, CDR2 YYEEEE. The CDR3 is 15 amino acids. The DNA of the CDR3 is TGTGCCAGCAGCTCCCTAAGTAGCTCTGGAAACACCATATATTTT. Protein sequence: CASSSLSSSGNTIYF. Based on the CDR3 plus reference TRBV5-6 and TRBJ1-3, the full variable domain is DAGVTQSPTHLIKTRGQQVTLRCSPKSGHDTVSWYQQALGQGPQFIFQYYEEEERQRGNFPDRFSGHQFPNYSSELNVNALLLGDSALYLCASSSLSSSGNTIYFGEGSWLTVV.

This chain connects TRBV28 to TRBJ1-5, with TRBD1 matching over 11 bases. The CDR3 consists of 14 residues. The germline gives CDR1 MDHEN, CDR2 SYDVKM. Unmatched junction bases numbered 5, after V lost 6 bases and J lost 7 bases. The CDR3 coding sequence is TGTGCCAGCAGCTCGGGACAGGGGGACCAGCCCCAGCATTTT. Its translation is CASSSGQGDQPQHF. Complete variable domain (other parts from reference TRBV28 and TRBJ1-5): DVKVTQSSRYLVKRTGEKVFLECVQDMDHENMFWYRQDPGLGLRLIYFSYDVKMKEKGDIPEGYSVSREKKERFSLILESASTNQTSMYLCASSSGQGDQPQHFGDGTRLSIL.

V is TRBV5-1 and J is TRBJ2-5; 14 positions agree with TRBD2. With V trimmed by 1 base and J by 5 bases, 7 bases remained unmatched. CDR1 is SGHRS, CDR2 YFSETQ, per germline. There are 17 residues in the CDR3. The CDR3 region is CASSLRTSGGIRETQYF. The DNA for the CDR3 is TGCGCCAGCAGCTTGCGGACTAGCGGGGGGATACGGGAGACCCAGTACTTC.

The rearrangement links TRBV11-2 to TRBJ1-5, with 8 bases matching TRBD1. The CDR3 extends over 16 amino acids. Unmatched junction bases numbered 8, after V lost 7 bases and J lost 0 bases. Germline V CDR1 and CDR2: SGHAT, FQNNGV. CDR3 nucleotide sequence: TGTGCCAGCACCCGGGACAGGCTGTTTAGCAATCAGCCCCAGCATTTT. This codes for CASTRDRLFSNQPQHF.

The V call is TRBV10-3, the J call TRBJ2-7, with 7 positions matching TRBD1. J lost 0 bases, V lost 4 bases, and 0 bases had no gene match. The CDR3 has 13 amino acids. Germline loops: CDR1 ENHRY, CDR2 SYGVKD. The CDR3 spells CAISGDSSYEQYF. Written as DNA, the CDR3 is TGTGCCATCAGTGGGGACAGCTCCTACGAGCAGTACTTC.

J is TRBJ2-3 and V is TRBV5-1, with D unresolved. Per germline, CDR1 SGHRS and CDR2 YFSETQ. V shed 4 bases and J shed 3 bases, with 3 bases lying between them. The CDR3 sequence is 11 residues long. CDR3 nucleotide sequence: TGCGCCAGCAGCGCTACAGATACGCAGTATTTT. It codes for CASSATDTQYF.

The chain recombines TRBV9 with TRBJ2-3, with TRBD1 as a possible D gene (6 bases). Germline assignment: CDR1 SGDLS and CDR2 YYNGEE. The CDR3 loop spans 14 amino acids. Trimming removed 3 bases from V and 2 bases from J, with 10 bases in between. The DNA for the CDR3 is TGTGCCAGCAGCGGGGGGCCCGACACAGATACGCAGTATTTT. Its protein product is CASSGGPDTDTQYF.

The CDR3 protein is CASTPREARRDTQYF. As DNA, the CDR3 is TGTGCCAGTACCCCTCGTGAGGCCAGGAGAGATACGCAGTATTTT. This chain joins TRBV19 and TRBJ2-3; D ambiguous. Germline V gene lookup returns CDR1 LNHDA and CDR2 SQIVND (reference sequence). The ends were cut back, 7 bases at V and 5 bases at J, with 19 bases in the middle. The CDR3 sequence is 15 residues long.

The rearrangement joins TRBV6-5 to TRBJ2-2; 7 bases align to TRBD1. The CDR3 sequence is 14 residues long. Germline trimming cut 8 bases from V and 1 base from J; bases unmatched to any gene: 4. Germline-derived CDR1 and CDR2 are MNHEY and SVGAGI. The CDR3 reads CASERDRNTGELFF. The CDR3 nucleotides are TGTGCCAGCGAAAGGGACAGGAACACCGGGGAGCTGTTTTTT.